This TCR beta chain was obtained from a study of blood T cell repertoires in COVID-19. CDR1 is SGHVS and CDR2 is FQNEAQ in the germline V gene. CDR3 length: 18 residues. V shed 2 bases and J 4 bases; nucleotides not matched to a gene: 14. Seattle participants joined during active infection and were tracked over time. In the original processing: By means of reference gene primer amplification, nucleated cell counts were estimated. The protocol was immunoSEQ multiplex PCR, while the TCRdb copy is restricted to in-frame clones and leaves out a portion. V, J and clone size are taken as reported in that table, and D and trimming were inferred from the DNA itself. Of about 180,000 clones in the sample, 80% to 90% were seen once.

The source material was peripheral blood. The genes are TRBV7-8 and TRBJ2-7, with 10 bases aligning to TRBD2. The source is a woman of 80 years or more with COVID-19, enrolled during active disease. This CDR3 reads CASSLRSGLAVSRYEQYF. For the CDR3, the DNA is TGTGCCAGCAGCTTAAGGTCCGGACTAGCGGTCTCCAGGTACGAGCAGTACTTC.